What follows are 22 T cell receptor beta chains derived from one specimen sequenced in a study of identical twins. In TCRdb, the 5' RACE reads were re-called with MiXCR into one record per CDR3 protein. Here the sample spans 1.5 million to 2 million distinct CDR3 sequences, under 35% being singletons. Sequences were obtained from cord blood. The receptors were gathered from a newborn girl in good health.

This clonotype was counted only a few times. The J gene is TRBJ2-3, the V gene TRBV24-1; perhaps D is TRBD1 or TRBD2 (6 bases each). Trimming left V 3 bases short and J 5 bases short, with 20 bases between. From germline, CDR1 is KGHDR and CDR2 SFDVKD. This CDR3 is 17 amino acids long. CDR3 in amino acids: CATSDPMTGAYGDTQYF. The CDR3 DNA follows: TGTGCCACCAGTGATCCAATGACGGGGGCGTATGGAGATACGCAGTATTTT.

This clonotype has more than one count but fewer than ten. J is TRBJ2-4 and V is TRBV13; 10 bases line up with TRBD1. The end of the DNA aligns better with TRBJ2-7, so the J call may be wrong. This CDR3 has 15 amino acids. CDR1 is PRHDT and CDR2 is FYEKMQ in the germline V gene (reference sequence). Written as DNA, the CDR3 is TGTGCCAGCAGCCCATCCGGACAGGGGGGCTACGAGCAGTACTTC. This sequence encodes CASSPSGQGGYEQYF.

This clonotype has at least ten counts. The rearrangement uses TRBV12-3 or TRBV12-4 and TRBJ2-7; unclear D gene. V lost 0 bases, J lost 3 bases, and 15 bases lay in between. This CDR3 has 16 residues. CDR3 in amino acids: CASSLALLGPNYEQYF. The CDR3 nucleotides are TGTGCCAGCAGTTTAGCCCTGCTCGGACCAAACTACGAGCAGTACTTC.

Notes on this clonotype: This may arise from a read error, as a much more abundant clone is one base away. This sequence joins TRBV6-4 and TRBJ2-7; TRBD2 agrees at 12 bases. The germline V gene encodes CDR1 MRHNA and CDR2 SNTAGT. V shed 9 bases, J shed 0 bases, and the junction held 0 bases outside the gene matches. This CDR3 is 13 amino acids long. The CDR3 reads CARTSGSSYEQYF. CDR3 bases: TGTGCCAGGACTAGCGGGAGCTCCTACGAGCAGTACTTC.

The chain combines TRBV19 with TRBJ2-5; TRBD1 matches 7 bases. Germline V CDR1 and CDR2: LNHDA, SQIVND (reference sequence). V shed 6 bases and J 4 bases; nucleotides not matched to a gene: 8. There are 14 residues in the CDR3. DNA for the CDR3: TGTGCCAGTAGAACAGGGGTCGGCGGAGAGACCCAGTACTTC. Its translation: CASRTGVGGETQYF.

The chain employs TRBV7-6 and TRBJ1-2, with 9 bases that match TRBD1. The CDR3 is 13 amino acids. V lost 5 bases to trimming and J lost 8 bases; unmatched junction nucleotides: 6. Germline V lookup: CDR1 SGHVS, CDR2 FNYEAQ. The CDR3 reads CASSPGTGWGYTF. The CDR3 DNA is TGTGCCAGCAGCCCTGGGACAGGGTGGGGCTACACCTTC. Based on the CDR3 plus reference TRBV7-6 and TRBJ1-2, the full variable domain is GAGVSQSPRYKVTKRGQDVALRCDPISGHVSLYWYRQALGQGPEFLTYFNYEAQQDKSGLPNDRFSAERPEGSISTLTIQRTEQRDSAMYRCASSPGTGWGYTFGSGTRLTVV.

This clonotype was picked up one time. The genes are TRBV24-1 and TRBJ1-4; 7 bases fit TRBD1. The CDR3 runs to 16 residues. V was pared by 9 bases and J by 6 bases, with 15 bases of the junction left unmatched. Germline V lookup: CDR1 KGHDR, CDR2 SFDVKD. The CDR3: CATVIADRVRDEKLFF. DNA of the CDR3: TGTGCCACCGTCATAGCCGACAGGGTTCGGGATGAAAAACTGTTTTTT.

This clonotype was found a few times. This chain joins TRBV5-5 and TRBJ1-2, with a tentative D call TRBD1 (5 bases). Germline CDR1 reads SGHKS; CDR2 reads YYEKEE (reference sequence). The V end was cut by 0 bases, the J end by 1 base, with 16 bases between. The CDR3 spans 17 residues. DNA of the CDR3: TGTGCCAGCAGCTTGGGGCCCCAGGGCCCTCTTAACTATGGCTACACCTTC. This sequence encodes CASSLGPQGPLNYGYTF.

CDR3 bases: TGTGCCAGCAGTTTACCGGGAGGGATATACAATGAGCAGTTCTTC. Protein product: CASSLPGGIYNEQFF. The chain employs TRBV27 and TRBJ2-1, with 8 nucleotides matching TRBD2. Losses at the gene ends were 2 bases for V and 4 bases for J; bases not matched to a gene: 4. CDR1 and CDR2 (germline): MNHEY, SMNVEV (reference sequence). The CDR3 is made up of 15 amino acids.

The chain has TRBV29-1 and TRBJ1-6; D call uncertain. CDR3 length: 14 amino acids. The V gene lost 5 bases and the J gene lost 0 bases, with 8 bases spanning the gap. Germline V lookup: CDR1 SQVTM, CDR2 ANQGSEA. CDR3 sequence: CSVKVRSYNSPLHF. The CDR3 DNA is TGCAGCGTTAAGGTGCGCTCCTATAATTCACCCCTCCACTTT.

This chain connects TRBV10-3 to TRBJ2-7, with TRBD1 identical over 10 bases. Trimming took 6 bases from V and 0 from J; bases not matched to a gene: 2. The germline gives CDR1 ENHRY, CDR2 SYGVKD. This CDR3 is 14 amino acids long. CDR3 nucleotides: TGTGCCATCAGACGGGACAGGGGCTCCTACGAGCAGTACTTC. Encoded protein: CAIRRDRGSYEQYF.

This clonotype has a handful of counts. The gene calls are TRBV10-3 and TRBJ1-6; a possible D gene is TRBD1 (5 bases). The CDR3 has 16 residues. Germline assignment: CDR1 ENHRY and CDR2 SYGVKD. Trimming took off 6 bases at V and 7 bases at J, with 19 bases between the two ends. CDR3: CAIRVGPGLWNSPLHF. In nucleotides, the CDR3 is TGTGCCATCAGAGTGGGCCCAGGGTTATGGAATTCACCCCTCCACTTT.

The genes are TRBV20-1 and TRBJ2-1; TRBD2 matches at 7 bases. The CDR3 covers 12 residues. Germline loops: CDR1 DFQATT, CDR2 SNEGSKA (reference sequence). Unmatched junction bases numbered 4, after V lost 4 bases and J lost 7 bases. CDR3 sequence: CSAMGGDNEQFF. For the CDR3, the DNA is TGCAGTGCTATGGGGGGGGATAATGAGCAGTTCTTC.

The V gene is TRBV3-1, the J gene TRBJ2-5, with 14 bases matching TRBD2. The CDR3 extends over 17 amino acids. Germline lookup yields CDR1 LGHDT and CDR2 YNNKEL (reference sequence). V was pared by 0 bases and J by 4 bases, with 4 bases of the junction left unmatched. The CDR3 DNA reads as TGTGCCAGCAGCCAAGAACTGACTAGCGGGAGGGGAGAGACCCAGTACTTC. Protein: CASSQELTSGRGETQYF.

This clonotype was recorded a few times. The V call is TRBV5-1, the J call TRBJ2-3, with 8 nucleotides matching TRBD1. The CDR3 contains 13 residues. The germline V gene has CDR1 SGHRS and CDR2 YFSETQ. Germline trimming cut 6 bases from V and 2 bases from J; bases unmatched to any gene: 2. The CDR3 bases are TGCGCCAGCACAGGGGGCCACACAGATACGCAGTATTTT. It specifies CASTGGHTDTQYF.

This clonotype turned up a few times. J is TRBJ1-1 and V is TRBV9, with D tentatively TRBD1 (5 bases). CDR1 is SGDLS and CDR2 is YYNGEE in the germline V gene. The CDR3 totals 15 residues. V was shortened by 0 bases and J by 1 base, with 10 bases between the two germline ends. The CDR3 DNA reads TGTGCCAGCAGCGTAGGGCCGGGGGGGAACACTGAAGCTTTCTTT. It codes for CASSVGPGGNTEAFF.

V gene TRBV7-2 combines with J gene TRBJ1-1; perhaps TRBD1 as D (5 bases). Trimming took 2 bases from V and 4 from J, leaving 8 bases between them. Germline values: CDR1 SGHTA, CDR2 FQGNSA. CDR3 length: 13 amino acids. The chain's CDR3 is CASSLSTVTEAFF. The CDR3 DNA reads as TGTGCCAGCAGCTTATCGACAGTCACTGAAGCTTTCTTT.

This chain links TRBV6-5 with TRBJ2-7, with D maybe TRBD2 (5 bases). The J call may be in error: the DNA end matches TRBJ2-5 better. CDR3 length: 14 amino acids. Germline V gene data show CDR1 as MNHEY and CDR2 as SVGAGI. CDR3 residues: CASSGVGSKETQYF. The DNA for the CDR3 is TGTGCCAGCAGTGGGGTGGGGAGCAAAGAGACCCAGTACTTC.

The chain links TRBV12-3 or TRBV12-4 to TRBJ2-1, with 11 bases aligning to TRBD1. The junction had 1 base not matched to a gene; V was cut back by 6 bases and J by 0 bases. The CDR3 has 15 amino acids. The CDR3 DNA follows: TGTGCCAGCAGGGGGACAGGGGGCTCCTACAATGAGCAGTTCTTC. It translates to CASRGTGGSYNEQFF.

This clonotype was picked up a small number of times. CDR3 nucleotides: TGTGCCAGCAGAGGGGGGTATGAAAAACTGTTTTTT. This translates into CASRGGYEKLFF. V and J are TRBV27 and TRBJ1-4, with D maybe TRBD1 (6 bases). V gave up 6 bases and J gave up 6 bases, with 8 bases separating them. This CDR3 contains 12 residues. The V gene's germline CDR1 is MNHEY and CDR2 SMNVEV (reference sequence).

The V and J genes are TRBV13 and TRBJ1-1, with a possible D match to TRBD1 (5 bases). The V gene lost 0 bases and the J gene lost 4 bases, with 9 bases spanning the gap. The germline V gene has CDR1 PRHDT and CDR2 FYEKMQ (reference sequence). This CDR3 spans 14 amino acids. The CDR3 loop reads CASSLGGRSTEAFF. The DNA for the CDR3 is TGTGCCAGCAGCTTAGGGGGACGGTCCACTGAAGCTTTCTTT.

This clonotype has more than one count but fewer than ten. The chain combines TRBV9 with TRBJ2-3, with no clear D. The CDR3 covers 13 residues. CDR1 and CDR2 (germline): SGDLS, YYNGEE. The ends were cut back, 1 base at V and 4 bases at J, with 7 bases in the middle. CDR3 sequence reads: CASSVWKADTQYF. The CDR3 region has the DNA TGTGCCAGCAGCGTATGGAAGGCAGATACGCAGTATTTT.